Sequencing of this TCR beta chain was carried out in a study of blood T cell repertoires in COVID-19. Some clones are missing from TCRdb's copy, which holds only in-frame ones; the method was immunoSEQ multiplex PCR. The sample holds fewer than 350,000 clones, about 90% seen once. Germline CDR1 MNHEY, CDR2 SVGAGI. The CDR3 has 15 residues. After removal of 5 bases from V and 2 bases from J, the junction contained 4 bases not matched to a gene. This sequence originates from a woman aged 18-30 years with acute COVID-19. The sequencing sample was made of PBMCs or T cells enriched from blood (not recorded which). The chain recombines TRBV6-5 with TRBJ2-7, with 12 positions matching TRBD2. CDR3 in amino acids: CASSRTSGTTYEQYF. The CDR3 DNA follows: TGTGCCAGCAGTCGGACTAGCGGGACCACCTACGAGCAGTACTTC.